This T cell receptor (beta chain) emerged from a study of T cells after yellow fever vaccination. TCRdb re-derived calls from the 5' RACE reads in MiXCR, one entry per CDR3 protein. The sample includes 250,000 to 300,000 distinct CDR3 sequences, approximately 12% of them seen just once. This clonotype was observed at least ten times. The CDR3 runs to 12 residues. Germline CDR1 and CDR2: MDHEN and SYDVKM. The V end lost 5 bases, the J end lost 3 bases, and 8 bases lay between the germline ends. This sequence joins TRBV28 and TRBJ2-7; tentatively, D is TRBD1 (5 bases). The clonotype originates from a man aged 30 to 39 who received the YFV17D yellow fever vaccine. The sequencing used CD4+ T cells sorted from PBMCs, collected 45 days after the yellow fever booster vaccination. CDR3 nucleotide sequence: TGTGCCAGCAGTCCGCAGGGCTACGAGCAGTACTTC. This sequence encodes CASSPQGYEQYF. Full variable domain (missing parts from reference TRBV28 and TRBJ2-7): DVKVTQSSRYLVKRTGEKVFLECVQDMDHENMFWYRQDPGLGLRLIYFSYDVKMKEKGDIPEGYSVSREKKERFSLILESASTNQTSMYLCASSPQGYEQYFGPGTRLTVT.